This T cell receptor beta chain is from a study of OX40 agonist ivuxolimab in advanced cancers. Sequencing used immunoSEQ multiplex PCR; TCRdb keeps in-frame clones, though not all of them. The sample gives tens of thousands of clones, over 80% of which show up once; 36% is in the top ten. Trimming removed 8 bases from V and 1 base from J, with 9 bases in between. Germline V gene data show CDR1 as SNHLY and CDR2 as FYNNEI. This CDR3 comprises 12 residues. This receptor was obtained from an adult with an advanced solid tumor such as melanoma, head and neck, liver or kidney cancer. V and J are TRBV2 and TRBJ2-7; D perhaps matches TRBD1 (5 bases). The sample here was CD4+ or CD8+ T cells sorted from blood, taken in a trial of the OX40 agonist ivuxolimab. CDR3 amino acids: CASSRVSYEQYF. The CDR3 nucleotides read TGTGCCAGCTCCAGGGTTTCCTACGAGCAGTACTTC.